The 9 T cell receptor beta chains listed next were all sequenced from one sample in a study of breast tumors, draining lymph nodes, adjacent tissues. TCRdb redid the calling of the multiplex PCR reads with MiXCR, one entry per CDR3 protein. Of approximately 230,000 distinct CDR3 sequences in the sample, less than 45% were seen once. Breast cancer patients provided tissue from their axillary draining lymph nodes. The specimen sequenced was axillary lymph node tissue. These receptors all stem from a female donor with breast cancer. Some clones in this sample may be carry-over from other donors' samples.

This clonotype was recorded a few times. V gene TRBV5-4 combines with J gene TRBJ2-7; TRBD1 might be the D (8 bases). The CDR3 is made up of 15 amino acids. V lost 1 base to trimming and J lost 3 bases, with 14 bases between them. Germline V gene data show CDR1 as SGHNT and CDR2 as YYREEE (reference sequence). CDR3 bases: TGTGCCAGCAGCTTGAGCGGGACAGGTCACTACGAGCAGTACTTC. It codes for CASSLSGTGHYEQYF. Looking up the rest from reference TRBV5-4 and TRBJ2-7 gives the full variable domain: ETGVTQSPTHLIKTRGQQVTLRCSSQSGHNTVSWYQQALGQGPQFIFQYYREEENGRGNFPPRFSGLQFPNYSSELNVNALELDDSALYLCASSLSGTGHYEQYFGPGTRLTVT.

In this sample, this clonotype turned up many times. The CDR3 DNA reads as TGTGCCAGCAGCCCCCACCGACTAGCGGTCGAGCAGTTCTTC. Amino acid sequence: CASSPHRLAVEQFF. The rearrangement joins TRBV7-3 to TRBJ2-1; 9 nucleotides agree with TRBD2. Looked up from germline, CDR1 is SGHTA and CDR2 is FQGTGA. CDR3 length equals 14 residues. Trimming cost V 5 bases and J 10 bases; bases outside gene matches: 9.

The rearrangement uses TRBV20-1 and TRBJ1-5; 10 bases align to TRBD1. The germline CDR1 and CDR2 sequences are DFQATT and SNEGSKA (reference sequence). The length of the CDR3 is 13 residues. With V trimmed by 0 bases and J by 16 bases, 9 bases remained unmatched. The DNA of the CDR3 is TGCAGTGCTAGAGACGACCGGGACAGGGGAGCCCATTTT. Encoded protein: CSARDDRDRGAHF.

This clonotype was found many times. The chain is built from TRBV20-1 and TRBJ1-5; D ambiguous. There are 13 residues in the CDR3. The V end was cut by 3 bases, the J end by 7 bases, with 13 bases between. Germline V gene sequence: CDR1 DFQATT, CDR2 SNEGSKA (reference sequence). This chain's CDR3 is CSASQTGGQPQHF. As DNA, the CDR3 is TGCAGTGCTAGCCAAACCGGAGGGCAGCCCCAGCATTTT.

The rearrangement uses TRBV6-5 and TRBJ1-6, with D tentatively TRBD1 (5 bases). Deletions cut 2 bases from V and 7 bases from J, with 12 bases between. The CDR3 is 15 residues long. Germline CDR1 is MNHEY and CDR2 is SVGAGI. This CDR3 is CASSYGGNRNSPLHF. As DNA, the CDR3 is TGTGCCAGCAGTTACGGGGGGAATCGGAATTCACCCCTCCACTTT.

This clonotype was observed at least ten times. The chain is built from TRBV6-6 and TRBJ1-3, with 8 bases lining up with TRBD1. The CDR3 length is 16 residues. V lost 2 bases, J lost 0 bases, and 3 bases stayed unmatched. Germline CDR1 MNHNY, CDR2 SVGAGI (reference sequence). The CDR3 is CASSYNRGSSGNTIYF. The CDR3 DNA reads TGTGCCAGCAGTTACAACAGGGGGAGCTCTGGAAACACCATATATTTT.

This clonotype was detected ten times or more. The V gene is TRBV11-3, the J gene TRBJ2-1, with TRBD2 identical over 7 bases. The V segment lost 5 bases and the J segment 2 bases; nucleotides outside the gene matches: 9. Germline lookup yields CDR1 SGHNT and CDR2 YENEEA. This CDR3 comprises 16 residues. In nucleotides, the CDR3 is TGTGCCAGCAGCCCTACGGTGCTAGCGGCCTACAATGAGCAGTTCTTC. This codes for CASSPTVLAAYNEQFF. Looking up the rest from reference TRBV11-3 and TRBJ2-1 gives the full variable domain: EAGVVQSPRYKIIEKKQPVAFWCNPISGHNTLYWYLQNLGQGPELLIRYENEEAVDDSQLPKDRFSAERLKGVDSTLKIQPAELGDSAVYLCASSPTVLAAYNEQFFGPGTRLTVL.

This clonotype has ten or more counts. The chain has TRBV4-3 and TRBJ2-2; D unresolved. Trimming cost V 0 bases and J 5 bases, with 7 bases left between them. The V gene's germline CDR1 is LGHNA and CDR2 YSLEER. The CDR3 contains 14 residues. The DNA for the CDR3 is TGCGCCAGCAGCCAAGAACCGTGGACCGGGGAGCTGTTTTTT. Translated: CASSQEPWTGELFF.

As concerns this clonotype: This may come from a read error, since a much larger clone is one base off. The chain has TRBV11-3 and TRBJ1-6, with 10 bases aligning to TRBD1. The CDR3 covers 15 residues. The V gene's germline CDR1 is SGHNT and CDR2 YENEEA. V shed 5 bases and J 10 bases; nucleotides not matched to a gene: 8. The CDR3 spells CASSPGQGTRSPLHF. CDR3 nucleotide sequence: TGTGCCAGCAGCCCGGGACAGGGGACAAGATCACCCCTCCACTTT.